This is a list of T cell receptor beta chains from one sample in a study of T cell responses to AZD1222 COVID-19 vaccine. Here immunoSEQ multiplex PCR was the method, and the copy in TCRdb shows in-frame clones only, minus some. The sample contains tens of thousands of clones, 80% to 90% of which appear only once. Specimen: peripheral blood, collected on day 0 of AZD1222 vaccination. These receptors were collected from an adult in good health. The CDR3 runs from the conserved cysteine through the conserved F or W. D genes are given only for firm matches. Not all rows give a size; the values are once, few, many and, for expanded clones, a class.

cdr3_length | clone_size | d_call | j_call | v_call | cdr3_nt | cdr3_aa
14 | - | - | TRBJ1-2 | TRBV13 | TGTGCCAGCAGCTTAGGGGCAGGAGGCTATGGCTACACCTTC | CASSLGAGGYGYTF
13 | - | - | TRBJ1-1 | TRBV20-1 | TGCAGTGCTAGTCAGGGAATGAACACTGAAGCTTTCTTT | CSASQGMNTEAFF
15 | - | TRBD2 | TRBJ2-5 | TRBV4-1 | TGCGCCAGCAGCCCCGGGACTAGCGGGCAAGAGACCCAGTACTTC | CASSPGTSGQETQYF
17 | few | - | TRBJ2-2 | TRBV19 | TGTGCCAGTAGTATTGGCGGACTCACATCGAACACCGGGGAGCTGTTTTTT | CASSIGGLTSNTGELFF
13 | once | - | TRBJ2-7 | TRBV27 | TGTGCCAGCATAGAGCAAGGGGGGTACGAGCAGTACTTC | CASIEQGGYEQYF
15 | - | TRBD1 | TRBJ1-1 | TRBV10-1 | TGCGCCAGCAGTGAAACAGGGGGCCCGAACACTGAAGCTTTCTTT | CASSETGGPNTEAFF
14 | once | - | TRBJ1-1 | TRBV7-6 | TGTGCCAGCAGCTTGGCCTTGGGGGACACTGAAGCTTTCTTT | CASSLALGDTEAFF
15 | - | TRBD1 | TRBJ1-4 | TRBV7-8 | TGTGCCAGCAGCCCGAGACAGGGCCCAAATGAAAAACTGTTTTTT | CASSPRQGPNEKLFF
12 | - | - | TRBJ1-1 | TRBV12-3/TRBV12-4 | TGTGCCAGCAGCCCTGGTGGGGCCCTATTCTTCTTT | CASSPGGALFFF
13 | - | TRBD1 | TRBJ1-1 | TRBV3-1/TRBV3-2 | TGTGCCAGCAGCCTTCAGGGGGGCACTGAAGCTTTCTTT | CASSLQGGTEAFF
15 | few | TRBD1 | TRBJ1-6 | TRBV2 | TGTGCCAGCAACATACAGGGGGCGACTGTGTCACCCCTCCACTTT | CASNIQGATVSPLHF
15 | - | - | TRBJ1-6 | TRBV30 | TGTGCCTGGAGTCCCGGGAGCTCCTATAATTCACCCCTCCACTTT | CAWSPGSSYNSPLHF
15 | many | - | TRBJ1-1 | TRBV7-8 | TGTGCCAGCAGCTTCTCTCAAGGACCAAACGCTGAAGCTTTCTTT | CASSFSQGPNAEAFF
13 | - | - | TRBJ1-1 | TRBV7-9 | TGTGCCAGCAGTACACCCGGGAACACTGAAGCTTTCTTT | CASSTPGNTEAFF
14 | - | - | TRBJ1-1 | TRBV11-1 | TGTGCCAGCAGCTTTTTTACAGGGAACACTGAAGCTTTCTTT | CASSFFTGNTEAFF
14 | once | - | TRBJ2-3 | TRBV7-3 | TGTGCCAGCAGCTTAGCGGGGTACACAGATACGCAGTATTTT | CASSLAGYTDTQYF
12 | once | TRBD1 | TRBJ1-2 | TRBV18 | TGTGCCAGCTCTCGACAGGGGGAAGGCTACACCTTC | CASSRQGEGYTF
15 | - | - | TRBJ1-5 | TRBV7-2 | TGTGCCAGCAGCGACCAAACAGGGCTCGATCAGCCCCAGCATTTT | CASSDQTGLDQPQHF
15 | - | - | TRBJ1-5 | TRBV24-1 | TGTGCCACCAGTGATCGGACAGTTAGCAATCAGCCCCAGCATTTT | CATSDRTVSNQPQHF
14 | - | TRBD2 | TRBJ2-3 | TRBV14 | TGTGCCAGCAAGGAAGCGGGGGGGCCCGATACGCAGTATTTT | CASKEAGGPDTQYF
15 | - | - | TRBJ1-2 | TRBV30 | TGTGGCTGGATCCCCCGGGACTCACTTTCCTATGGCTACACCTTC | CGWIPRDSLSYGYTF
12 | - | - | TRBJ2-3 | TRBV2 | TGTGCCAGCAACGGGGAGCCGTATACGCAGTATTTT | CASNGEPYTQYF
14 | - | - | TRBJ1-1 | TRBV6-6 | TGTGCCAGCAGTTACGCGGGCGTGAACACTGAAGCTTTCTTT | CASSYAGVNTEAFF
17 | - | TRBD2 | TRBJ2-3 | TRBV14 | TGTGCCAGCAGCCAAGATTGGTGGAGCGGGGGGAAGGATACGCAGTATTTT | CASSQDWWSGGKDTQYF
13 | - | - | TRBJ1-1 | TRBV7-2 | TGTGCCAGCAGCTTAGCAGGGGTCACTGAAGCTTTCTTT | CASSLAGVTEAFF
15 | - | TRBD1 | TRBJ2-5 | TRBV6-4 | TGTGCCAGCAGCCCGACAGGGAACCCCCAAGAGACCCAGTACTTC | CASSPTGNPQETQYF
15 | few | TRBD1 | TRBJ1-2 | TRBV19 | TGTGCCACTCAAGGGGGGACCAGGGGGCGAGGTGGCTACACCTTC | CATQGGTRGRGGYTF
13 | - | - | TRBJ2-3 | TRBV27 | TGTGCCAGCAGTCTCGGCGGAGTCGATACGCAGTATTTT | CASSLGGVDTQYF
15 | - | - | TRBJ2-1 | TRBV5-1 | TGCGCCAGCAGTATTCCGGGGCTTCGGGGCAATGAGCAGTTCTTC | CASSIPGLRGNEQFF
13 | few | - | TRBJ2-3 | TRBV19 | TGTGCCAGTAGTCCTGGATTCACAGATACGCAGTATTTT | CASSPGFTDTQYF
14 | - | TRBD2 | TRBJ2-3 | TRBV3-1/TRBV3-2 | TGTGCCAGCAGCCGACTAGCGGCAGGAGATACGCAGTATTTT | CASSRLAAGDTQYF
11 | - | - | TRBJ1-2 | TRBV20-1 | TGCAGTGCTAGAGGCGGCAACAGCTACACCTTC | CSARGGNSYTF
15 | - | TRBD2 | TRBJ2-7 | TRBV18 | TGTGCCAGCTCACCGGGAGGGTTCGGCATCTACGAGCAGTACTTC | CASSPGGFGIYEQYF
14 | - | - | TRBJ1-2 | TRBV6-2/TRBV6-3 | TGTGCCAGCAGTTTTAGGGTACCAGTGCGCGGCTACACCTTC | CASSFRVPVRGYTF
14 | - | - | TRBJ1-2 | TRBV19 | TGTGCCAGTAGTATAGAATCCAGGGTCAATGGCTACACCTTC | CASSIESRVNGYTF
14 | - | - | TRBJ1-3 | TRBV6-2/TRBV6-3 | TGTGCCAGCAGTTACTATGGGCCTGGAAACACCATATATTTT | CASSYYGPGNTIYF
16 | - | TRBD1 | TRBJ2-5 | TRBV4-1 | TGCGCCAGCAGCCAGATGGACAGGGGGCAAGGATCCGGCCAGTACTTC | CASSQMDRGQGSGQYF
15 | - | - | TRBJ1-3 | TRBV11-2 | TGTGCCAGCAGAGAGCGGCCGCGTGTCGGAAACACCATATATTTT | CASRERPRVGNTIYF
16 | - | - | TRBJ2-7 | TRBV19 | TGTGCCAGTAGTATAGATAAGGGGCTTTCCTCCTACGAGCAGTACTTC | CASSIDKGLSSYEQYF
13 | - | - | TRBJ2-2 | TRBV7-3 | TGTGCCAGCAGGACGGTTGGCACCGGGGAGCTGTTTTTT | CASRTVGTGELFF
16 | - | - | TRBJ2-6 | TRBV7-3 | TGTGCCAGCAGCTTAAAGTCTAGCTCTGGGGCCAACGTCCTGACTTTC | CASSLKSSSGANVLTF
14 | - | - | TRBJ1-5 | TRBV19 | TGTGCCAGTAATTATTACAGGAACAAACAGCCCCAGCATTTT | CASNYYRNKQPQHF
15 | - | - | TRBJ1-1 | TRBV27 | TGTGCCAGCAGTTTTGGGTTCGGGCTTACGACTGAAGCTTTCTTT | CASSFGFGLTTEAFF